This T cell receptor (beta chain) was found in a study of blood T cell repertoires in COVID-19. Study-level information: Sites in the United States, Italy and Spain provided acute and convalescent COVID-19 samples.

CDR1 is SQVTM and CDR2 is ANQGSEA in the germline V gene. The V and J ends lost 5 bases and 3 bases, in that order; junction bases with no gene match: 4. The CDR3 is 15 residues long. Authors' data handling: Researchers report that nucleated cell counts were estimated from reference gene primer amplification. Libraries were prepared by immunoSEQ multiplex PCR; TCRdb keeps only in-frame clonotypes and omits some of them. For V, J and clone size, that table is used; D and trimming come from the DNA. Of around 150,000 clones listed, 75% to 80% were seen once; the top ten hold over 11%. Source material: peripheral blood. The source is a woman of 80 years or more with acute or convalescent COVID-19. The chain combines TRBV29-1 with TRBJ2-1; 13 bases line up with TRBD2. The CDR3 here is CSVPRTSGGYNEQFF. Written as DNA, the CDR3 is TGCAGCGTTCCTCGGACTAGCGGGGGCTACAATGAGCAGTTCTTC.